The entry below describes one TCR beta chain. This entry belongs to a study of blood T cell repertoires in COVID-19. The wider study: COVID-19 samples, acute and convalescent, were from the United States, Italy and Spain.

Assay: immunoSEQ multiplex PCR; the TCRdb copy retains only in-frame clones and omits some. The table lists 200,000 to 250,000 clones, about 90% of them singletons, with less than 14% in the top ten. The participants were between roughly 18 and 89 years old and came from fewer than 25 US areas. Cohorts were assigned according to the clinical history that participants reported. The trim removed 5 bases at V and 4 bases at J, leaving 11 bases unmatched. CDR1 SGHRS and CDR2 YFSETQ come from the germline V gene. This CDR3 is 16 amino acids long. Sequenced material: PBMCs or T cells enriched from blood (not recorded which). This TCR was recovered from a young man who had recovered from COVID-19. The chain carries TRBV5-1 and TRBJ1-2; TRBD1 aligns across 10 bases. CDR3 bases: TGCGCCAGCAGGGCCGGGACAGGGGTTTCGTCCTATGGCTACACCTTC. Protein: CASRAGTGVSSYGYTF. The variable domain in full, completed from reference TRBV5-1 and TRBJ1-2, reads KAGVTQTPRYLIKTRGQQVTLSCSPISGHRSVSWYQQTPGQGLQFLFEYFSETQRNKGNFPGRFSGRQFSNSRSEMNVSTLELGDSALYLCASRAGTGVSSYGYTFGSGTRLTVV.